This TCR beta chain was observed in a study of post-analysis software for immune sequencing data. The wider study: The study covered relapsing-remitting, secondary progressive and progressive-relapsing courses of multiple sclerosis. Whole-study results and caveats: Significantly decreased normalized Chao1 diversity was recorded for multiple sclerosis patients relative to controls.

This clonotype was found a few times. The antigen is unknown. Every TCR beta cDNA library bore unique molecular identifiers. Input populations of about 1 to 11 million T cells gave rise to approximately 500,000 cDNA molecules. TCRdb redid the calling of the PCR reads with MiXCR, one entry per CDR3 protein. The sample includes about 540,000 distinct CDR3 sequences, around 36% of them seen just once. The sample taken for sequencing was blood. The receptor comes from a girl aged 2-17 years with multiple sclerosis.

CDR3 DNA sequence: TGTGCCAGCAGCTTGGGCAGCTCTAGCACAGATACGCAGTATTTT. Translation: CASSLGSSSTDTQYF. The chain uses TRBV5-6 and TRBJ2-3, with D unresolved. V lost 0 bases and J lost 0, with 8 bases in between. Germline-derived CDR1 and CDR2 are SGHDT and YYEEEE. The CDR3 loop spans 15 amino acids.